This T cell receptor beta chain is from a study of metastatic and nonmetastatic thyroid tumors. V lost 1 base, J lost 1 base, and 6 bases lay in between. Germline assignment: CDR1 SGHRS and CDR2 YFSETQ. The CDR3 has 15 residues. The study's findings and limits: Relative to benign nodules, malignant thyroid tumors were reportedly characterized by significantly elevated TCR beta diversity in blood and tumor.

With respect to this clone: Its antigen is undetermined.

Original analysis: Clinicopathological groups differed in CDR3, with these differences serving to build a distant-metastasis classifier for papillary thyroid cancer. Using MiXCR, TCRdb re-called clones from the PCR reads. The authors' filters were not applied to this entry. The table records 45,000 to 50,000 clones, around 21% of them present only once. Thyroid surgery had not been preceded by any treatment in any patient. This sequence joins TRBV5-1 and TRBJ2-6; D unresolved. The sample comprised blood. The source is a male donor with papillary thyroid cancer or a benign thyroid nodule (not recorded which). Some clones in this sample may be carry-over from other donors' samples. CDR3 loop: CASSLFVSGANVLTF. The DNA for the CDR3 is TGCGCCAGCAGCTTGTTCGTGTCTGGGGCCAACGTCCTGACTTTC.